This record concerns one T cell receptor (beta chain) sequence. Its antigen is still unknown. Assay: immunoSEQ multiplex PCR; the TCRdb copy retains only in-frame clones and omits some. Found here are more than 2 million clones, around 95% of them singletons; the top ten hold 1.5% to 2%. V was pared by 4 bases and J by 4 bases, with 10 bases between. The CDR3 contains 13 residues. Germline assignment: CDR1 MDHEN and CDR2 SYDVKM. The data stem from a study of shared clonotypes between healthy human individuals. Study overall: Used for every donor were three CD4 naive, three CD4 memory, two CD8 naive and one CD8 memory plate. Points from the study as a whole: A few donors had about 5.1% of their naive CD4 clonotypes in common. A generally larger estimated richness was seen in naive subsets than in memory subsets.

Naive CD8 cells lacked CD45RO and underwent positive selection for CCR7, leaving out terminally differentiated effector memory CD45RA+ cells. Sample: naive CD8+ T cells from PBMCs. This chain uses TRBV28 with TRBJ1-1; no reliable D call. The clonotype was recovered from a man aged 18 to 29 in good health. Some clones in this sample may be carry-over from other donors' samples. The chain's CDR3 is CASSYGSATEAFF. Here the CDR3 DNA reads TGTGCCAGCAGTTACGGGAGTGCCACTGAAGCTTTCTTT.